This T cell receptor beta chain came from a study of blood T cell repertoires in COVID-19. Study summary: Donors in the United States, Italy and Spain gave samples during acute or convalescent COVID-19. PBMCs, B-cell-depleted T cells, or T cells were the source of the cDNA or gDNA that made up the material.

In the authors' methods: From reference gene primer amplification, estimates of nucleated cell counts were derived. Repertoires were generated with immunoSEQ multiplex PCR, while TCRdb's copy carries only in-frame clones and drops some. V and J calls and clone size are those listed in that table; D and trimming were worked out from the DNA. The sample shows under 130,000 clones, over 70% of them seen only once. This CDR3 is built from 13 residues. Germline CDR1 reads LNHDA; CDR2 reads SQIVND (reference sequence). Trimming took off 6 bases at V and 3 bases at J, with 11 bases between the two ends. This receptor was obtained from a human donor in a cohort sampled during active or convalescent COVID-19. V gene TRBV19 combines with J gene TRBJ1-1; D gene unclear. The sequenced sample was peripheral blood. The CDR3 nucleotides read TGTGCCAGTAGGTCGACAAGAGACACTGAAGCTTTCTTT. Translated: CASRSTRDTEAFF.